This entry lists 25 T cell receptor beta chains sequenced from one sample in a study of shared clonotypes between healthy human individuals. Sequencing was performed with immunoSEQ multiplex PCR; in TCRdb, only in-frame clones are kept and a portion is missing. Of about 480,000 clones in the sample, roughly 79% were seen once. Sequencing was carried out using PBMCs. The receptors shown here come from a woman aged 40 to 49 in good health. Some clones in this sample may be carry-over from other donors' samples.

The V and J genes are TRBV2 and TRBJ2-5, with D hard to call. V was trimmed by 2 bases and J by 3 bases, leaving 10 bases between them. Germline-derived CDR1 and CDR2 are SNHLY and FYNNEI. The CDR3 has 14 residues. As DNA, the CDR3 is TGTGCCAGCAGTGAACTCCTAGGGAAAGAGACCCAGTACTTC. Encoded protein: CASSELLGKETQYF.

This chain uses TRBV7-2 with TRBJ2-5; no clear D gene. Germline V gives CDR1 SGHTA, CDR2 FQGNSA. V was clipped by 2 bases and J by 0 bases, with 7 bases between them. The CDR3 has 14 residues. Written as DNA, the CDR3 is TGTGCCAGCAGCTTAAGTTGGTACCAAGAGACCCAGTACTTC. Translation: CASSLSWYQETQYF.

This clone showed up just once. The gene calls are TRBV4-2 and TRBJ2-3; 9 bases agree with TRBD2. Germline-derived CDR1 and CDR2 are LGHNA and YNFKEQ. CDR3 size: 16 residues. J gave up 2 bases and V 4 bases, and 7 bases lay outside the gene matches. CDR3 nucleotide sequence: TGTGCCAGCAGCCCAGCTAGCGGGATTAACACAGATACGCAGTATTTT. Translating it yields CASSPASGINTDTQYF.

In the case of this clone: The junction and the germline gene differ at one end; a read error may be behind it. The J gene is TRBJ2-7, the V gene TRBV5-1; 8 bases match TRBD2. This CDR3 is 15 amino acids long. CDR1 is SGHRS and CDR2 is YFSETQ in the germline V gene. The CDR3 loop is CASSSPLADSYEQYF. The CDR3 region has the DNA TGTGCCAGCAGCTCGCCACTAGCGGATTCCTACGAGCAGTACTTC.

This clone was seen only once. CDR3 sequence: CASSPLGGRSEQYF. In nucleotides, the CDR3 is TGTGCCAGCAGCCCCCTCGGCGGGCGGTCAGAGCAGTACTTC. V usage is TRBV28 and J usage is TRBJ2-7; tentative D call: TRBD2 (5 bases). CDR3 length: 14 residues. V was trimmed by 6 bases and J by 7 bases, leaving 19 bases between them. From germline, CDR1 is MDHEN and CDR2 SYDVKM.

Remarks on this clone: With a far larger clone one base away, a read error is the likely cause. The gene calls are TRBV9 and TRBJ2-3; D may be TRBD1 (5 bases). V lost 3 bases, J lost 2 bases, and 16 bases lay in between. This CDR3 region has 16 residues. Looked up from germline, CDR1 is SGDLS and CDR2 is YYNGEE. CDR3 sequence: CASSETRQSHTDTQYF. The CDR3, as DNA: TGTGCCAGCAGCGAGACCAGACAGAGCCACACAGATACGCAGTATTTT.

The genes are TRBV28 and TRBJ2-1, with TRBD2 matching over 10 bases. J lost 7 bases, V lost 5 bases, and 5 bases had no gene match. Germline V gene sequence: CDR1 MDHEN, CDR2 SYDVKM. This CDR3 spans 14 amino acids. CDR3 coding DNA: TGTGCCAGCAGTCGACTAGCGGGTAAGAATGAGCAGTTCTTC. Translated, it gives CASSRLAGKNEQFF.

This chain uses TRBV6-5 with TRBJ1-2, with D uncertain. This CDR3 has 12 residues. The ends were cut back, 4 bases at V and 4 bases at J, with 7 bases in the middle. Per the germline V gene, CDR1 is MNHEY and CDR2 is SVGAGI. The CDR3 reads CASSSQTYGYTF. CDR3 nucleotides: TGTGCCAGCAGTTCCCAGACCTATGGCTACACCTTC.

The rearrangement joins TRBV28 to TRBJ2-2, with TRBD2 matching over 7 bases. CDR3 length equals 15 residues. CDR1 and CDR2 (germline): MDHEN, SYDVKM. Unmatched junction bases numbered 7, after V lost 5 bases and J lost 4 bases. The CDR3 protein is CASSLRGGATGELFF. In nucleotides, the CDR3 is TGTGCCAGCAGTCTCCGGGGAGGGGCCACCGGGGAGCTGTTTTTT.

To note about this clone: Additional DNA sequences in this sample encode the identical CDR3. This rearrangement joins TRBV28 to TRBJ2-7; weak D call: TRBD1 (6 bases). The CDR3 runs to 15 residues. CDR1 and CDR2 (germline): MDHEN, SYDVKM. Trimming pared 5 bases from V and 2 bases from J, leaving 16 bases between. This chain's CDR3 is CASSTPGQGTYEQYF. The CDR3 DNA follows: TGTGCCAGCAGTACCCCGGGACAAGGGACCTACGAGCAGTACTTC.

This chain links TRBV27 with TRBJ2-2; D is perhaps TRBD1 (6 bases). CDR1 is MNHEY and CDR2 is SMNVEV in the germline V gene (reference sequence). Trimming stripped 8 bases from V and 6 bases from J, with 10 bases between. This CDR3 spans 12 amino acids. CDR3 region: CASVGQPGELFF. The DNA of the CDR3 is TGTGCCAGCGTCGGACAGCCCGGGGAGCTGTTTTTT.

This chain uses TRBV5-1 with TRBJ1-1; D may be TRBD1 (5 bases). This CDR3 has 12 amino acids. Germline V CDR1 and CDR2: SGHRS, YFSETQ. V lost 2 bases and J 3 bases, leaving 5 bases between the germline ends. CDR3 sequence (DNA): TGCGCCAGCAGCTTAGGGGACACTGAAGCTTTCTTT. It translates to CASSLGDTEAFF.

This clone was found once. V is TRBV6-1 and J is TRBJ2-2; D is perhaps TRBD1 (6 bases). Germline CDR1 is MNHNS and CDR2 is SASEGT. The CDR3 sequence is 12 residues long. The CDR3 region is CSHRDRTGELFF. The CDR3 nucleotides read TGTTCCCACAGGGATAGAACCGGGGAGCTGTTTTTT.

This clone was picked up many times. This chain joins TRBV28 and TRBJ2-1, with TRBD2 identical over 10 bases. The CDR3 is 12 residues long. Germline V gene lookup returns CDR1 MDHEN and CDR2 SYDVKM. V gave up 3 bases and J gave up 11 bases; unmatched junction bases: 1. CDR3 nucleotide sequence: TGTGCCAGCAGTTTGGGACTAGCGCAGCAGTTCTTC. The encoded protein is CASSLGLAQQFF. Full variable domain (outside the CDR3, taken from reference TRBV28 and TRBJ2-1): DVKVTQSSRYLVKRTGEKVFLECVQDMDHENMFWYRQDPGLGLRLIYFSYDVKMKEKGDIPEGYSVSREKKERFSLILESASTNQTSMYLCASSLGLAQQFFGPGTRLTVL.

The chain links TRBV19 to TRBJ2-3; 7 bases agree with TRBD2. The germline CDR1 and CDR2 sequences are LNHDA and SQIVND (reference sequence). V lost 8 bases, J lost 0 bases, and 17 bases stayed unmatched. This CDR3 is built from 18 residues. The CDR3 bases are TGTGCCAGTGAAGCCAGCGGGACCACCCTCCTCAGCACAGATACGCAGTATTTT. Translating it yields CASEASGTTLLSTDTQYF.

V usage is TRBV19 and J usage is TRBJ2-1; D remains unclear. Deletions cut 7 bases from V and 9 bases from J, with 19 bases between. This CDR3 spans 14 amino acids. Germline V lookup: CDR1 LNHDA, CDR2 SQIVND (reference sequence). This CDR3 is CASTSVGSSGEQFF. DNA for the CDR3: TGTGCCAGTACATCCGTGGGCTCTAGTGGTGAGCAGTTCTTC.

This chain uses TRBV5-1 with TRBJ2-1; perhaps TRBD2 as D (5 bases). Looked up from germline, CDR1 is SGHRS and CDR2 is YFSETQ. This CDR3 spans 14 amino acids. Trimming shortened V by 2 bases and J by 5 bases, and 11 bases separated the two germline ends. The CDR3 region has the DNA TGCGCCAGCAGCTTCAGCCTAGCTCACAATGAGCAGTTCTTC. Protein: CASSFSLAHNEQFF.

This clone was detected many times. The rearrangement joins TRBV10-3 to TRBJ1-3; D is unclear. V gave up 6 bases and J gave up 7 bases, with 10 bases separating them. Germline assignment: CDR1 ENHRY and CDR2 SYGVKD. There are 12 residues in the CDR3. The CDR3 is CAISPEMNTIYF. DNA for the CDR3: TGTGCCATCAGCCCCGAGATGAACACCATATATTTT.

This chain connects TRBV11-2 to TRBJ2-1, with 7 bases lining up with TRBD2. The CDR3 extends over 15 amino acids. CDR1 SGHAT and CDR2 FQNNGV come from the germline V gene. V was clipped by 5 bases and J by 8 bases; unmatched bases: 12. This chain's CDR3 is CASSDRDYPGDEQFF. The CDR3, as DNA: TGTGCCAGCAGCGACCGGGACTACCCTGGGGATGAGCAGTTCTTC. Based on the CDR3 plus reference TRBV11-2 and TRBJ2-1, the full variable domain is EAGVAQSPRYKIIEKRQSVAFWCNPISGHATLYWYQQILGQGPKLLIQFQNNGVVDDSQLPKDRFSAERLKGVDSTLKIQPAKLEDSAVYLCASSDRDYPGDEQFFGPGTRLTVL.

This clone has only a few counts. The chain joins TRBV30 to TRBJ2-7, with 12 bases matching TRBD2. This CDR3 is 14 amino acids long. J lost 9 bases, V lost 2 bases, and 8 bases had no gene match. The germline V gene encodes CDR1 GTSNPN and CDR2 SVGIG (reference sequence). The CDR3: CAWSRETSGSGQYF. The CDR3 DNA sequence: TGTGCCTGGAGTAGAGAGACTAGCGGGAGCGGGCAGTACTTC.

This clone was detected many times. Other DNA variants within this sample encode the same CDR3. The chain has TRBV6-5 and TRBJ1-5; D perhaps matches TRBD1 (6 bases). CDR1 is MNHEY and CDR2 is SVGAGI in the germline V gene. Trimming stripped 6 bases from V and 2 bases from J, with 11 bases between. CDR3 size: 14 residues. The CDR3 nucleotides read TGTGCCAGCAGACAGACAGGAGGCAATCAGCCCCAGCATTTT. It yields the protein CASRQTGGNQPQHF.

Comment on this clone: At the DNA level, this CDR3 is encoded by other sequences in the same sample as well. The chain uses TRBV18 and TRBJ2-7; 8 positions agree with TRBD1. Germline assignment: CDR1 KGHSH and CDR2 LQKENI. Germline trimming cut 2 bases from V and 0 bases from J; bases unmatched to any gene: 3. The CDR3 consists of 15 residues. The CDR3 spells CASSPGQGTSYEQYF. In DNA, the CDR3 is TGTGCCAGCTCACCAGGACAGGGAACCTCCTACGAGCAGTACTTC.

V is TRBV27 and J is TRBJ2-7; 7 bases agree with TRBD2. The CDR3 is made up of 14 amino acids. The J segment lost 2 bases and the V segment lost 3 bases, leaving 4 bases of the junction unmatched. Germline loops: CDR1 MNHEY, CDR2 SMNVEV (reference sequence). Here the CDR3 reads CASSLERGPYEQYF. In nucleotides, the CDR3 is TGTGCCAGCAGTTTGGAGCGGGGCCCCTACGAGCAGTACTTC.

The chain joins TRBV6-6 to TRBJ2-5, with 9 positions matching TRBD2. CDR1 and CDR2 (germline): MNHNY, SVGAGI (reference sequence). Trimming removed 4 bases from V and 5 bases from J; junction bases left unmatched: 11. The CDR3 covers 16 residues. This CDR3 reads CASSSYSGRTGETQYF. Here the CDR3 DNA reads TGTGCCAGCAGTTCTTATAGCGGGAGAACCGGGGAGACCCAGTACTTC.

The chain combines TRBV5-4 with TRBJ2-3; perhaps TRBD2 as D (6 bases). The CDR3 has 15 amino acids. Per germline, CDR1 SGHNT and CDR2 YYREEE (reference sequence). The ends were cut back, 3 bases at V and 3 bases at J, with 14 bases in the middle. CDR3 sequence reads: CASSSRSSGTDTQYF. DNA of the CDR3: TGTGCCAGCAGCTCGCGGAGTAGCGGAACAGATACGCAGTATTTT.